Each of the 15 T cell receptor beta chains below was sequenced from the same sample in a study of blood T cell repertoires in COVID-19 (TCRdb year 2020). Library method: the immunoSEQ multiplex PCR assay. The source is immuneACCESS, and TCRdb retained only in-frame sequences with V and J called. Part of the clones is not carried over; for the studies checked, unresolved V genes explain less than half of this, and the remainder is unexplained. Within this sample are a few hundred thousand clones, with approximately 82% of them counted one time only. Of the sample, about 1.9% is held by the ten largest clones. The specimen sequenced was peripheral blood. These receptors were collected from a man aged 30 to 39 who had recovered from COVID-19.

This clone was recorded only once. This chain connects TRBV5-1 to TRBJ1-6; 9 nucleotides match TRBD1. The V segment lost 4 bases and the J segment 7 bases; nucleotides outside the gene matches: 6. The CDR3 runs to 15 residues. CDR1 is SGHRS and CDR2 is YFSETQ in the germline V gene. CDR3 sequence reads: CASSHKDRGNSPLHF. Written as DNA, the CDR3 is TGCGCCAGCAGCCACAAGGACAGGGGAAATTCACCCCTCCACTTT.

In this sample, this clone turned up a few times. The genes are TRBV14 and TRBJ2-5; D is undetermined. Germline CDR1 is SGHDN and CDR2 is FVKESK. There are 13 residues in the CDR3. V lost 6 bases to trimming and J lost 5 bases, with 13 bases between them. The CDR3 here is CASSQMGRETQYF. CDR3 bases: TGTGCCAGCAGTCAGATGGGCCGGGAGACCCAGTACTTC.

This chain links TRBV28 with TRBJ2-5, with 7 bases fitting TRBD2. The CDR3 length is 15 residues. The germline gives CDR1 MDHEN, CDR2 SYDVKM. V was clipped by 2 bases and J by 7 bases; unmatched bases: 10. The DNA for the CDR3 is TGTGCCAGCAGTTTAAGGGCGGGGGTGACCGGGACCCAGTACTTC. As protein: CASSLRAGVTGTQYF.

This clone has only one observation. This chain links TRBV11-2 with TRBJ2-3; 15 nucleotides align to TRBD2. With 2 bases clipped from V and 3 bases from J, the junction kept 6 bases outside the gene matches. Germline CDR1 reads SGHAT; CDR2 reads FQNNGV. The CDR3 spans 18 residues. The CDR3 reads CASSLRTSGGAPTDTQYF. The CDR3 nucleotides read TGTGCCAGCAGCTTACGGACTAGCGGGGGGGCTCCAACAGATACGCAGTATTTT.

This sequence joins TRBV6-1 and TRBJ2-7; D possibly corresponds to TRBD1 (5 bases). V was clipped by 2 bases and J by 1 base, with 9 bases between them. The CDR3 spans 14 residues. CDR1 MNHNS and CDR2 SASEGT come from the germline V gene. The CDR3 reads CASSERGLSYEQYF. Written as DNA, the CDR3 is TGTGCCAGCAGTGAAAGGGGCCTGTCCTACGAGCAGTACTTC.

This sequence joins TRBV7-6 and TRBJ2-5, with D perhaps matching TRBD1 (6 bases). Per the germline V gene, CDR1 is SGHVS and CDR2 is FNYEAQ. Trimming took off 6 bases at V and 2 bases at J, with 19 bases between the two ends. This CDR3 has 16 amino acids. CDR3 DNA sequence: TGTGCCAGCAGACCACAGGGAAAACAAACTCAAGAGACCCAGTACTTC. Amino acid sequence: CASRPQGKQTQETQYF.

This clone was counted at least ten times. The chain combines TRBV5-1 with TRBJ2-5, with no clear D. Germline V gene sequence: CDR1 SGHRS, CDR2 YFSETQ. The CDR3 has 12 residues. V lost 7 bases and J lost 3, with 10 bases in between. This chain's CDR3 is CASAIEKETQYF. In nucleotides, the CDR3 is TGCGCCAGCGCGATTGAAAAAGAGACCCAGTACTTC.

This clone has a single count. This sequence joins TRBV12-3 or TRBV12-4 and TRBJ1-5; D ambiguous. V lost 6 bases, J lost 4 bases, and 10 bases lay in between. The CDR3 is 13 amino acids. The CDR3 DNA follows: TGTGCCAGCAGCACGGCGGGGAATCAGCCCCAGCATTTT. Its protein is CASSTAGNQPQHF.

This clone has ten or more counts. This rearrangement joins TRBV6-2 or TRBV6-3 to TRBJ1-1; D is uncertain. The V gene lost 0 bases and the J gene lost 10 bases, with 21 bases spanning the gap. Germline assignment: CDR1 MNHEY and CDR2 SVGEGT. This CDR3 comprises 16 residues. This chain's CDR3 is CASSYSFEDLGRLAFF. CDR3 in DNA: TGTGCCAGCAGTTACTCGTTTGAGGACCTAGGGAGGTTAGCTTTCTTT.

The V gene is TRBV23-1, the J gene TRBJ2-7; TRBD1 matches at 7 bases. TRBV23-1 is recorded as an ORF, its role being uncertain. The CDR3 is made up of 18 amino acids. Trimming took 0 bases from V and 2 from J; bases not matched to a gene: 13. In DNA, the CDR3 is TGCGCCAGCAGTCAATCAGGAGGACAGGCCCTAACCGCCTACGAGCAGTACTTC. Amino acids: CASSQSGGQALTAYEQYF.

The chain uses TRBV5-6 and TRBJ1-2; 12 positions match TRBD1. Germline lookup yields CDR1 SGHDT and CDR2 YYEEEE. After removal of 4 bases from V and 6 bases from J, the junction contained 10 bases not matched to a gene. There are 16 residues in the CDR3. In DNA, the CDR3 is TGTGCCAGCAGCGAAGGGACAGGGGGCCACCTGGATGGCTACACCTTC. Protein product: CASSEGTGGHLDGYTF. The complete variable domain, with remaining parts taken from reference TRBV5-6 and TRBJ1-2, reads DAGVTQSPTHLIKTRGQQVTLRCSPKSGHDTVSWYQQALGQGPQFIFQYYEEEERQRGNFPDRFSGHQFPNYSSELNVNALLLGDSALYLCASSEGTGGHLDGYTFGSGTRLTVV.

V usage is TRBV5-5 and J usage is TRBJ1-1, with D uncertain. Germline CDR1 SGHKS, CDR2 YYEKEE (reference sequence). Trimming cost V 6 bases and J 0 bases, with 18 bases left between them. The CDR3 length is 16 residues. CDR3 loop: CASTSRLRAMNTEAFF. The CDR3 region has the DNA TGTGCCAGCACCTCGAGATTGAGAGCCATGAACACTGAAGCTTTCTTT. Full variable domain (missing parts from reference TRBV5-5 and TRBJ1-1): DAGVTQSPTHLIKTRGQQVTLRCSPISGHKSVSWYQQVLGQGPQFIFQYYEKEERGRGNFPDRFSARQFPNYSSELNVNALLLGDSALYLCASTSRLRAMNTEAFFGQGTRLTVV.

The V gene is TRBV7-3, the J gene TRBJ1-2, with 7 bases aligning to TRBD1. Germline V gene sequence: CDR1 SGHTA, CDR2 FQGTGA. V lost 1 base to trimming and J lost 2 bases; unmatched junction nucleotides: 4. The CDR3 loop spans 15 amino acids. In DNA, the CDR3 is TGTGCCAGCAGCTTAAAAGGGGGACAGAACTATGGCTACACCTTC. It specifies CASSLKGGQNYGYTF.

The chain uses TRBV7-2 and TRBJ1-6, with D maybe TRBD1 (6 bases). Germline values: CDR1 SGHTA, CDR2 FQGNSA. V gave up 0 bases and J gave up 10 bases, with 10 bases separating them. The CDR3 has 14 amino acids. The CDR3 DNA sequence: TGTGCCAGCAGCTTAGCGTGGCAGGGGTCACCCCTCCACTTT. Protein sequence: CASSLAWQGSPLHF.

The chain couples TRBV18 to TRBJ1-3; 8 bases fit TRBD1. The ends lost 4 bases at V and 2 bases at J; junction bases unmatched: 4. CDR1 is KGHSH, CDR2 LQKENI, per germline. The CDR3 has 15 amino acids. CDR3 DNA sequence: TGTGCCAGCTCACTTGGACAGGGTCCTGGAAACACCATATATTTT. It translates to CASSLGQGPGNTIYF.